This T cell receptor beta chain was obtained from a study of blood T cell repertoires in COVID-19. Study details: PBMCs, B-cell-depleted T cells, or T cells were the source of the cDNA or gDNA that made up the material.

Per the original methods: Cell counts per sample came from amplifying reference gene primers. Sequencing used immunoSEQ multiplex PCR; TCRdb keeps in-frame clones, though not all of them. The V and J calls and clone size were taken over from that table, and D and trimming were inferred from the DNA. The top ten hold approximately 3.5% of the sample, which has roughly 340,000 clones, approximately 89% seen once. The CDR3 has 17 residues. V was trimmed by 6 bases and J by 1 base, leaving 19 bases between them. Germline CDR1 MNHEY, CDR2 SMNVEV (reference sequence). J is TRBJ2-1 and V is TRBV27, with D possibly being TRBD2 (6 bases). Sequencing used peripheral blood. The source is a young woman who had recovered from COVID-19. Here the CDR3 DNA reads TGTGCCAGCAGCCCATGGTTGCTAGCGAGGTCCTACAATGAGCAGTTCTTC. The encoded protein is CASSPWLLARSYNEQFF.